This T cell receptor (beta chain) is drawn from a study of naive and memory T cell subsets. Findings and limits, study-wide: The power law exponent of TCR abundance differed between naive and memory cells.

Two oligonucleotides, mixed equimolar, formed the beta constant-region primer covering TRBC1 and TRBC2. Ligated cDNA was amplified by four rounds of PCR with nested alpha and beta constant-region primers and SP2. TCRdb redid the calling of the UMI-ligation and nested PCR reads with MiXCR, one entry per CDR3 protein. The top ten clones hold 0.9% to 0.95% of a sample with 77,000 or so distinct CDR3 sequences, around 13% of them seen once. The CDR3 spans 17 residues. Trimming removed 6 bases from V and 5 bases from J; junction bases left unmatched: 15. The germline V gene encodes CDR1 LNHDA and CDR2 SQIVND (reference sequence). This clonotype was seen at least ten times. The target antigen is unknown.

Sequences were obtained from central memory CD4+ T cells from blood. The TCR sequence derives from a human donor in good health. The V call is TRBV19, the J call TRBJ2-1; the match to TRBD2 covers 8 bases. The DNA for the CDR3 is TGTGCCAGTAGACGAATCGTTAGCGGGAACGCCAACAATGAGCAGTTCTTC. Its translation is CASRRIVSGNANNEQFF.